This T cell receptor (beta chain) derives from a study of blood T cells in healthy people across ages. Sample-barcoded 5' priming and a J-beta primer mix drove a second PCR of roughly 6 to 12 cycles. Individual samples furnished no less than 3 million CDR3-containing paired-end reads apiece. Via MiXCR, TCRdb re-called the 5' RACE reads, giving one row per CDR3 protein. The repertoire holds approximately 800,000 distinct CDR3 sequences, about 48% seen once, with roughly 37% in the top ten. As concerns this clonotype: Antigen unknown.

Germline CDR1 is SNHLY and CDR2 is FYNNEI. The CDR3 runs 13 residues. With 6 bases removed from V and 3 bases from J, the gap between germline ends came to 11 bases. Study results and caveats: Diversity figures derived from one million T cells were judged to underestimate the true value. CMV status of donors was unknown, possibly confounding expanded clonotype changes.

Sequencing was done on a sample of blood. The V call is TRBV2, the J call TRBJ1-1; D gene uncertain. The TCR originated in an elderly man in good health. The CDR3 bases are TGTGCCAGCAGCGAGTACGGTTACACTGAAGCTTTCTTT. It codes for CASSEYGYTEAFF.